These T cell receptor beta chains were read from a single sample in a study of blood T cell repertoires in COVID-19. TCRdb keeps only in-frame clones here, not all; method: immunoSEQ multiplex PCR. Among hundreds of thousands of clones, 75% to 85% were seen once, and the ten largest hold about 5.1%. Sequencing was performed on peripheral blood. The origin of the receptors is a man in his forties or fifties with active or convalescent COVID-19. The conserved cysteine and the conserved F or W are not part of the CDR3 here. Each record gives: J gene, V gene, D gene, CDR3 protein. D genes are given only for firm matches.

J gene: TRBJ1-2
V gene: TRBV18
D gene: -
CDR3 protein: ASSPPGLAADYGYT

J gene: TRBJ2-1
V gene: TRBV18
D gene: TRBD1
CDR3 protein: ASSRITGGAI

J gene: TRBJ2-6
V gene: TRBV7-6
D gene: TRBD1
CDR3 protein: ASSSGTGLSGANVLT

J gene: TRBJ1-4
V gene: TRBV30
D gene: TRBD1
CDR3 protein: AWSVSGQGREKLF

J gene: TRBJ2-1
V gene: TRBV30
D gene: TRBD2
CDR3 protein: AWSVERDSYNEQF

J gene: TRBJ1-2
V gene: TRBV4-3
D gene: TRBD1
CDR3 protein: ASSRGQAANYGYT

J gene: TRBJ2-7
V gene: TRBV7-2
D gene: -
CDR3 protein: ASSFSPGLHYEQY

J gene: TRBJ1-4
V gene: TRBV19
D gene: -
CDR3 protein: ASNIGGRANEKLF

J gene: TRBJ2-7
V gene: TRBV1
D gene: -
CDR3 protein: TSSKEMGLQRPSYEQY

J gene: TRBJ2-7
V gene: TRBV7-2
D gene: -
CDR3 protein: ASSFQFSYEQY

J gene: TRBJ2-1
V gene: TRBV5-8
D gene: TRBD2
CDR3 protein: ASSSPGLAGDNEQF

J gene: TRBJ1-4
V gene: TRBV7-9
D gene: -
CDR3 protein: ASSRGGATNEKLF

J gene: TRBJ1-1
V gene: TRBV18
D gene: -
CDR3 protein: ASSAQAHMNTEAF

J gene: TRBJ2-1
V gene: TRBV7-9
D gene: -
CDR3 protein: ASSLGGVNEQF

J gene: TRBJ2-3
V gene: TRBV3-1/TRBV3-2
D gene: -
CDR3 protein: ASNQLYTDTQY

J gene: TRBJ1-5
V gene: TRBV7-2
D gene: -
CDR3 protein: ASSQDRTSIQPQH

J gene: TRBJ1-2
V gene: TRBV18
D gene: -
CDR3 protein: ASSPSQLYGYT

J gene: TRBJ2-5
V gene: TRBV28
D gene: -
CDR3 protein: ASRAGASGKTQY

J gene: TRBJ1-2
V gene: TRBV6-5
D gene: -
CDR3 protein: ASTPRGRAGYT

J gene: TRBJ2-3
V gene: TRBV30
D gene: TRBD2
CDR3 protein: AWSGGLAGADTQY

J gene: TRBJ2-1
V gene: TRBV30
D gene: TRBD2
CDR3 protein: AWSRGGSGSRDEQF

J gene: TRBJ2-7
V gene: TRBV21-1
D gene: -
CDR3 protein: ASSPSPGLGTYEQY

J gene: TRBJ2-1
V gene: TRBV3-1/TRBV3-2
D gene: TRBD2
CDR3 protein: ASSPLAAPNEQF

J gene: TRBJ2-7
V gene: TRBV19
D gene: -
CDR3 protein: ASSRTPAYEQY

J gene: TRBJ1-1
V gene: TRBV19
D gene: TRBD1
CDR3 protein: ASSLGQGGTEAF

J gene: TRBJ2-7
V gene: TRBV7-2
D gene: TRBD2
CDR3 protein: ASSPPGGPYEQY

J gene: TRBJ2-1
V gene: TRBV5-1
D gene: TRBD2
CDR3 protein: ASSLGGRAYNEQF

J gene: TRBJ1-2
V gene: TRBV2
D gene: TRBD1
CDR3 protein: ASSERGQGAVYT

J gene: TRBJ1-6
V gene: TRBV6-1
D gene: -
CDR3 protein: ASSALGGPVNSPLH

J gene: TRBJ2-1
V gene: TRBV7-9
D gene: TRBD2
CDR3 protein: ASSPLGGSFNEQF

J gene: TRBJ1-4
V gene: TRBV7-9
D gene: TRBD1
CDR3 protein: ASSLGQGREKLF

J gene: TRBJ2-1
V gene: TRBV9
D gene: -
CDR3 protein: ASSPVVTANEQF

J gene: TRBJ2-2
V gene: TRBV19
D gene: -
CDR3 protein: ASIVTGNTGELF

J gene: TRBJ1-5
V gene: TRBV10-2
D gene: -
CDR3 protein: ASSESARGRSQH

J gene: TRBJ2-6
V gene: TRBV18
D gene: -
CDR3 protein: ASSPRGGQTSGANVLT

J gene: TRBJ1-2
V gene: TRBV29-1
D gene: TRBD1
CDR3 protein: SVDEGAGIGYGYT

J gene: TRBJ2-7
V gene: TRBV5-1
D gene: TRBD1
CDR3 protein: ASSPGGTGGHLSYEQY

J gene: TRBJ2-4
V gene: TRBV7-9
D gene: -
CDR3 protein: ASSLNGAPTQY

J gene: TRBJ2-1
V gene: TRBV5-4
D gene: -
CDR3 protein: ASSRVLADNEQF

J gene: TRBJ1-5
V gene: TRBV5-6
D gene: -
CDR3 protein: ASSLAGQPQH

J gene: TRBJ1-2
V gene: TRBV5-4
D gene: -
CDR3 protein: ASSLWGDYGYT

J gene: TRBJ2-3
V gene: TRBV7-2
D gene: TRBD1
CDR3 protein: ASSGHRGSTDTQY

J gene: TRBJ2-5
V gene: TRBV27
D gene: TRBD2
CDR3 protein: ASSLSVGLARQETQY

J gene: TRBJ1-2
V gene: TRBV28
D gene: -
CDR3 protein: ASSPGGYHYGYT

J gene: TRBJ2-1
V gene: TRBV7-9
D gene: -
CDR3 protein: ASSSLSNEQF

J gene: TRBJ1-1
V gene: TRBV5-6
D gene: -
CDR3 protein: ASSWQNTEAF

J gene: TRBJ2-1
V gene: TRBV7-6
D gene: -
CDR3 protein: ASSLAPRVPYNEQF

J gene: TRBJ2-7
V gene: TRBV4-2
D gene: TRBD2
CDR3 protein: ASSQDQRLAGGIEQY

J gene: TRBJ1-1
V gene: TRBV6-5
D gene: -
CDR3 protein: ASSSIRGNTEAF

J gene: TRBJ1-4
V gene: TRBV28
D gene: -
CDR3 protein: ASSKIQVTNEKLF

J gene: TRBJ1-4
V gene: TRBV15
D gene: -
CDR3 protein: ATSLDRKEEKLF

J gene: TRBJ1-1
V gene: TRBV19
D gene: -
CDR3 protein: ASSADRLNTEAF

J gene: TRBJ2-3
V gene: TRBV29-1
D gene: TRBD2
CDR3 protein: SVEEGTSGDTQY

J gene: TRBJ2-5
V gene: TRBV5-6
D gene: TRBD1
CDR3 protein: ASSSKVSAGGVETQY